This T cell receptor beta chain was sequenced during a study of molecular identifiers for immune sequencing clone quantification. Study results and limitations: Identical TCR molecules that share a barcode could lead to an underestimation of highly expanded clone sizes.

This clonotype showed up just a few times. Its antigen remains unknown. MiXCR, run by TCRdb on the PCR reads, gives a single entry per CDR3 protein. The sample lists a few hundred thousand distinct CDR3 sequences, 24% occurring once. The CDR3 contains 14 residues. The V end was cut by 4 bases, the J end by 5 bases, with 15 bases between. Sorted cell numbers of roughly 17,000 to 1,000,000, with 10%, 30% or 50% RNA, served as input for naive CD8 libraries. This clonotype was sampled from a human donor in good health. Some libraries in this study had Jurkat cell RNA spiked in. The specimen was naive CD8+ T cells from blood, with Jurkat cell RNA spiked in. Subset described: FACS-sorted CD8+CD4-CCR7+CD45RA+ naive T cells. This chain joins TRBV12-3 or TRBV12-4 and TRBJ2-7; D might be TRBD1 (5 bases). DNA for the CDR3: TGTGCCAGCAGTTCCACGACAGCTCGGAACGAGCAGTACTTC. As protein: CASSSTTARNEQYF.